The 5 T cell receptor beta chains given below trace back to one sample, sequenced in a study of identical twins. TCRdb passed the 5' RACE reads through MiXCR, listing each CDR3 protein once. Among about 920,000 distinct CDR3 sequences, roughly 12% were seen once, and the ten largest hold about 1.6%. These data were also filed under a second study, of yellow fever vaccine responses in identical twins.

Source material: PBMCs. The origin of the receptors is a woman aged 18-29 years in good health.

The chain uses TRBV19 and TRBJ1-1; TRBD1 might be the D (5 bases). CDR3 length: 14 amino acids. Trimming removed 5 bases from V and 3 bases from J, with 13 bases in between. Germline CDR1 is LNHDA and CDR2 is SQIVND (reference sequence). The DNA for the CDR3 is TGTGCCAGTAGTTTCGATACAGGACACACTGAAGCTTTCTTT. Its protein is CASSFDTGHTEAFF.

The chain carries TRBV6-1 and TRBJ2-7; 8 positions agree with TRBD1. The germline gives CDR1 MNHNS, CDR2 SASEGT. The V and J ends lost 11 bases and 2 bases, in that order; junction bases with no gene match: 14. There are 15 residues in the CDR3. The CDR3 DNA reads TGTGCCGTTGGTCCGGACAGGGAGATCCCCTACGAGCAGTACGTC. This codes for CAVGPDREIPYEQYV.

V and J are TRBV29-1 and TRBJ1-1; D not certain. V shed 5 bases and J shed 0 bases, with 16 bases lying between them. The germline CDR1 and CDR2 sequences are SQVTM and ANQGSEA. This CDR3 contains 15 residues. The CDR3 sequence: CSVFLLRTLNTEAFF. The CDR3 DNA follows: TGCAGCGTTTTTCTCCTACGGACCTTGAACACTGAAGCTTTCTTT.

This clonotype was counted only a few times. V usage is TRBV2 and J usage is TRBJ2-6; D remains ambiguous. Germline V lookup: CDR1 SNHLY, CDR2 FYNNEI. The CDR3 extends over 18 amino acids. V shed 5 bases and J shed 0 bases, with 17 bases lying between them. CDR3: CASSSGSPSSSGANVLTF. The CDR3 DNA reads TGTGCCAGCAGTTCCGGGTCACCCTCAAGCTCTGGGGCCAACGTCCTGACTTTC.

Here the CDR3 reads CASSQGNRQETQYF. CDR3 coding DNA: TGCGCCAGCAGCCAGGGAAATCGACAAGAGACCCAGTACTTC. The V gene is TRBV5-1, the J gene TRBJ2-5; perhaps TRBD1 as D (5 bases). Germline CDR1 is SGHRS and CDR2 is YFSETQ. The CDR3 is made up of 14 amino acids. The germline V and J ends were trimmed by 4 bases and 2 bases, with 12 bases remaining between them.